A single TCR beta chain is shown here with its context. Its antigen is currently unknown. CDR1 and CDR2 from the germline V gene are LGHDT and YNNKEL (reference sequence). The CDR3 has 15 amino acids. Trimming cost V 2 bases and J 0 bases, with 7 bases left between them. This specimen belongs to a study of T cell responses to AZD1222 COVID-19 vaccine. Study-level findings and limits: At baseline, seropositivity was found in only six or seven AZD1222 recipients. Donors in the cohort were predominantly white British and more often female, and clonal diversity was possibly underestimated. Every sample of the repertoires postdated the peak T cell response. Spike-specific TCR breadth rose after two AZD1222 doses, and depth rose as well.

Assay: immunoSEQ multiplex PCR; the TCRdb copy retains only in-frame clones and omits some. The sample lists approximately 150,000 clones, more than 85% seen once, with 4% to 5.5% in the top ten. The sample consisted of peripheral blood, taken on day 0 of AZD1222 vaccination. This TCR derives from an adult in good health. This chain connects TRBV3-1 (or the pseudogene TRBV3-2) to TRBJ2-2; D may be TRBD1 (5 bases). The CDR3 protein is CASSQRGANTGELFF. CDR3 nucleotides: TGTGCCAGCAGCCAAAGGGGCGCGAACACCGGGGAGCTGTTTTTT.